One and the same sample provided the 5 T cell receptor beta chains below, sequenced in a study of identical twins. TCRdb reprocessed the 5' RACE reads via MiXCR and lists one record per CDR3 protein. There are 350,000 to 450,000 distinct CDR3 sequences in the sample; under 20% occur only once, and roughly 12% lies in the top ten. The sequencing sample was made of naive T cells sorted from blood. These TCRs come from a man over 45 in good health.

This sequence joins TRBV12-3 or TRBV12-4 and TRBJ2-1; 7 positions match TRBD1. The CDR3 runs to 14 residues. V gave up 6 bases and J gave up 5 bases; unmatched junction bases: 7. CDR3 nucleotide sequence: TGTGCCAGCAGCTCAGACAGGGTCCACAATGAGCAGTTCTTC. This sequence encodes CASSSDRVHNEQFF.

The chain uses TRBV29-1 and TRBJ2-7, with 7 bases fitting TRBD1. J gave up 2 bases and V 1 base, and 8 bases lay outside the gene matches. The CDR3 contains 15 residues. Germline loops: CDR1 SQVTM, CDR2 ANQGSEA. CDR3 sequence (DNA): TGCAGCGTTGAAGGTTTAAGACAGGGAGCCTACGAGCAGTACTTC. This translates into CSVEGLRQGAYEQYF.

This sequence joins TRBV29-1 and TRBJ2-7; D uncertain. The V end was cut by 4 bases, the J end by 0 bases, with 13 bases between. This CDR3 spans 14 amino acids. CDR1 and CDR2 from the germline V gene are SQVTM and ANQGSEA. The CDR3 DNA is TGCAGCGTTGTCGGGCAGCCGACCTCCTACGAGCAGTACTTC. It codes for CSVVGQPTSYEQYF.

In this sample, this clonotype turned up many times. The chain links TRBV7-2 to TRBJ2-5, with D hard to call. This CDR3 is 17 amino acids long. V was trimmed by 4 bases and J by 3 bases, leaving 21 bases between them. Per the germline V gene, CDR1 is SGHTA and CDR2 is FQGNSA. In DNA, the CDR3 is TGTGCCAGCAGCTACGGACCCGGAAATCTACTGAAAGAGACCCAGTACTTC. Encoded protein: CASSYGPGNLLKETQYF.

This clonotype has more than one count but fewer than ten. The CDR3 coding sequence is TGTGCCAGCAGGCCGACTAGCGGGGGGGTCGGTGAGCAGTTCTTC. Protein: CASRPTSGGVGEQFF. The V gene is TRBV7-2, the J gene TRBJ2-1; 14 nucleotides match TRBD2. The CDR3 runs 15 residues. Germline values: CDR1 SGHTA, CDR2 FQGNSA. The trim removed 6 bases at V and 9 bases at J, leaving 7 bases unmatched.